This is a list of T cell receptor beta chains from one sample in a study of shared clonotypes between healthy human individuals. Here immunoSEQ multiplex PCR was the method, and the copy in TCRdb shows in-frame clones only, minus some. The table records approximately 1.1 million clones, approximately 80% of them present only once. The sequenced sample was memory CD4+ T cells from PBMCs. These receptors originate from a man between 18 and 35 years old in good health. Some clones in this sample may be carry-over from other donors' samples. Both conserved end residues are part of each CDR3. The D gene is left open where the match is weak. Clone size is stated in some rows and not others, as once, few, many or a class when expanded.

v_gene: TRBV10-3; j_gene: TRBJ2-2; d_gene: TRBD2; abundance: few; CDR3aa: CAISDEVLRTSGRYPGELFF; CDR3nt: TGTGCCATCAGTGATGAGGTCCTCCGGACTAGCGGGAGGTATCCCGGGGAGCTGTTTTTT
v_gene: TRBV4-2; j_gene: TRBJ2-2; d_gene: TRBD2; abundance: few; CDR3aa: CASSQVFGAGGTGELFF; CDR3nt: TGTGCCAGCAGCCAAGTTTTCGGAGCGGGAGGTACCGGGGAGCTGTTTTTT
v_gene: TRBV9; j_gene: TRBJ2-6; d_gene: NA; abundance: NA; CDR3aa: CASSVSGANVLTF; CDR3nt: TGTGCCAGCAGCGTCTCCGGGGCCAACGTCCTGACTTTC
v_gene: TRBV7-8; j_gene: TRBJ2-2; d_gene: NA; abundance: once; CDR3aa: CASSRAGAGDTGELFF; CDR3nt: TGTGCCAGCAGCCGAGCAGGGGCAGGAGACACCGGGGAGCTGTTTTTT
v_gene: TRBV5-4; j_gene: TRBJ1-5; d_gene: NA; abundance: NA; CDR3aa: CASSHQGQPQHF; CDR3nt: TGTGCCAGCAGTCATCAGGGGCAGCCCCAGCATTTT
v_gene: TRBV9; j_gene: TRBJ2-3; d_gene: NA; abundance: NA; CDR3aa: CASSVWASDTDTQYF; CDR3nt: TGTGCCAGCAGCGTGTGGGCATCCGATACAGATACGCAGTATTTT
v_gene: TRBV28; j_gene: TRBJ1-1; d_gene: NA; abundance: NA; CDR3aa: CASSSHGSPNTEAFF; CDR3nt: TGTGCCAGCAGCTCTCATGGATCCCCGAACACTGAAGCTTTCTTT
v_gene: TRBV28; j_gene: TRBJ2-7; d_gene: NA; abundance: NA; CDR3aa: CASSEGVGSYEQYF; CDR3nt: TGTGCCAGCAGTGAGGGGGTGGGCTCCTACGAGCAGTACTTC
v_gene: TRBV6-5; j_gene: TRBJ2-7; d_gene: NA; abundance: few; CDR3aa: CASSYSYSYEQYF; CDR3nt: TGTGCCAGCAGTTACAGCTACTCCTACGAGCAGTACTTC
v_gene: TRBV4-2; j_gene: TRBJ2-2; d_gene: TRBD2; abundance: NA; CDR3aa: CASSQKMRAGDKTGELFF; CDR3nt: TGTGCCAGCAGCCAAAAGATGCGGGCGGGAGATAAGACCGGGGAGCTGTTTTTT
v_gene: TRBV29-1; j_gene: TRBJ2-6; d_gene: NA; abundance: NA; CDR3aa: CSVDQTGANVLTF; CDR3nt: TGCAGCGTTGACCAGACCGGGGCCAACGTCCTGACTTTC
v_gene: TRBV6-1; j_gene: TRBJ2-1; d_gene: NA; abundance: NA; CDR3aa: CASSEQGYNEQFF; CDR3nt: TGTGCCAGCAGTGAACAGGGATACAATGAGCAGTTCTTC
v_gene: TRBV6-1; j_gene: TRBJ1-3; d_gene: NA; abundance: NA; CDR3aa: CASSENWRNTIYF; CDR3nt: TGTGCCAGCAGTGAAAATTGGCGGAACACCATATATTTT
v_gene: TRBV5-1; j_gene: TRBJ2-1; d_gene: TRBD2; abundance: once; CDR3aa: CASSPEGRGGVREQFF; CDR3nt: TGCGCCAGCAGCCCGGAGGGGAGGGGCGGGGTTCGTGAGCAGTTCTTC
v_gene: TRBV7-9; j_gene: TRBJ1-5; d_gene: NA; abundance: NA; CDR3aa: CASSLVGQPQHF; CDR3nt: TGTGCCAGCAGCTTAGTGGGCCAGCCCCAGCATTTT
v_gene: TRBV6-5; j_gene: TRBJ1-5; d_gene: TRBD1; abundance: NA; CDR3aa: CASSYSRGGQPQHF; CDR3nt: TGTGCCAGCAGTTACTCCAGGGGGGGTCAGCCCCAGCATTTT
v_gene: TRBV5-4; j_gene: TRBJ1-1; d_gene: NA; abundance: few; CDR3aa: CASSFRGTTEAFF; CDR3nt: TGTGCCAGCAGCTTTAGGGGAACCACTGAAGCTTTCTTT
v_gene: TRBV11-3; j_gene: TRBJ2-1; d_gene: NA; abundance: NA; CDR3aa: CASSRGADGNSYNEQFF; CDR3nt: TGTGCCAGCAGCCGGGGGGCCGACGGGAACTCCTACAATGAGCAGTTCTTC